Listed below are T cell receptor beta chains from one sample, sequenced in a study of cytotoxic CD8 clonotypes in ibrutinib-treated CLL. Clones were read by immunoSEQ multiplex PCR, and TCRdb kept only the in-frame ones, dropping some. The top ten hold 11% of the sample, which has some 140,000 clones, around 93% seen once. Sequences were derived from PBMCs, sampled after 12 months of ibrutinib treatment. The receptors were sampled from a human donor with chronic lymphocytic leukemia. The CDR3 runs from the conserved cysteine through the conserved F or W. The D gene is left open where the match is weak. Where a row states a size, it is once, few, many or the class of an expanded clone; other rows omit it.

v_gene: TRBV4-2
abundance: -
j_gene: TRBJ2-5
d_gene: TRBD2
CDR3aa: CASSQEASGSQETQYF
CDR3nt: TGTGCCAGCAGCCAAGAGGCTAGCGGGAGCCAAGAGACCCAGTACTTC

v_gene: TRBV6-1
abundance: -
j_gene: TRBJ2-1
d_gene: -
CDR3aa: CASRQSSYNEQFF
CDR3nt: TGTGCCAGCCGCCAGAGCTCCTACAATGAGCAGTTCTTC

v_gene: TRBV28
abundance: once
j_gene: TRBJ2-5
d_gene: -
CDR3aa: CASKGDAGETQYF
CDR3nt: TGTGCCAGCAAGGGGGATGCGGGGGAGACCCAGTACTTC

v_gene: TRBV29-1
abundance: -
j_gene: TRBJ2-2
d_gene: TRBD2
CDR3aa: CSAPGWGGTGELFF
CDR3nt: TGCAGCGCCCCGGGGTGGGGGGGTACCGGGGAGCTGTTTTTT

v_gene: TRBV11-3
abundance: -
j_gene: TRBJ2-3
d_gene: -
CDR3aa: CASSIKRGDTQYF
CDR3nt: TGTGCCAGCAGCATAAAAAGGGGGGATACGCAGTATTTT

v_gene: TRBV28
abundance: -
j_gene: TRBJ2-7
d_gene: -
CDR3aa: CASSLPGSGSYEQYF
CDR3nt: TGTGCCAGCAGTTTACCCGGTAGCGGCTCCTACGAGCAGTACTTC

v_gene: TRBV28
abundance: -
j_gene: TRBJ2-1
d_gene: TRBD2
CDR3aa: CASSSGAGGPYNEQFF
CDR3nt: TGTGCCAGCAGTTCTGGAGCGGGAGGGCCCTACAATGAGCAGTTCTTC

v_gene: TRBV11-2
abundance: -
j_gene: TRBJ1-2
d_gene: TRBD1
CDR3aa: CASSPLAGTANYGYTF
CDR3nt: TGTGCCAGCAGCCCCCTCGCGGGGACAGCTAACTATGGCTACACCTTC

v_gene: TRBV5-1
abundance: once
j_gene: TRBJ2-5
d_gene: -
CDR3aa: CASSLVSGGPETQYF
CDR3nt: TGCGCCAGCAGCTTGGTCTCCGGGGGCCCTGAGACCCAGTACTTC

v_gene: TRBV9
abundance: once
j_gene: TRBJ2-7
d_gene: TRBD2
CDR3aa: CASSSNRLAGGKYEQYF
CDR3nt: TGTGCCAGCAGCTCCAACCGACTAGCGGGAGGGAAGTACGAGCAGTACTTC

v_gene: TRBV7-9
abundance: -
j_gene: TRBJ1-2
d_gene: -
CDR3aa: CASSVVGGDSYTF
CDR3nt: TGTGCCAGCAGCGTTGTAGGGGGTGACAGCTACACCTTC

v_gene: TRBV28
abundance: -
j_gene: TRBJ2-5
d_gene: -
CDR3aa: CASSTVEETQYF
CDR3nt: TGTGCCAGCAGTACCGTGGAGGAGACCCAGTACTTC

v_gene: TRBV28
abundance: -
j_gene: TRBJ1-2
d_gene: TRBD1
CDR3aa: CASSTGVAVYGYTF
CDR3nt: TGTGCCAGCAGTACAGGGGTTGCGGTCTATGGCTACACCTTC

v_gene: TRBV6-1
abundance: once
j_gene: TRBJ1-1
d_gene: TRBD1
CDR3aa: CASSENGQGIRGTEAFF
CDR3nt: TGTGCCAGCAGTGAAAACGGACAGGGGATCAGGGGGACTGAAGCTTTCTTT

v_gene: TRBV7-3
abundance: -
j_gene: TRBJ2-1
d_gene: TRBD2
CDR3aa: CASSLEGLGRAFSGNEQFF
CDR3nt: TGTGCCAGCAGCTTAGAGGGGCTCGGGAGGGCCTTTTCGGGGAATGAGCAGTTCTTC

v_gene: TRBV7-3
abundance: -
j_gene: TRBJ2-1
d_gene: -
CDR3aa: CASSLTSVSGYNEQFF
CDR3nt: TGTGCCAGCAGCTTAACTTCGGTTAGCGGCTACAATGAGCAGTTCTTC

v_gene: TRBV6-1
abundance: -
j_gene: TRBJ2-4
d_gene: TRBD1
CDR3aa: CASSEIVGQGNRDKNIQYF
CDR3nt: TGTGCCAGCAGTGAAATAGTTGGACAGGGGAATCGTGACAAAAACATTCAGTACTTC

v_gene: TRBV11-1
abundance: -
j_gene: TRBJ1-3
d_gene: -
CDR3aa: CASSFGTHSGNTIYF
CDR3nt: TGTGCCAGCAGCTTTGGGACTCACTCTGGAAACACCATATATTTT

v_gene: TRBV19
abundance: -
j_gene: TRBJ2-3
d_gene: -
CDR3aa: CASEGRRGGGDTQYF
CDR3nt: TGTGCCAGCGAGGGACGGCGGGGCGGCGGGGATACGCAGTATTTT

v_gene: TRBV28
abundance: -
j_gene: TRBJ1-1
d_gene: TRBD1
CDR3aa: CASTTGTGNTEAFF
CDR3nt: TGTGCCAGCACCACCGGGACAGGGAACACTGAAGCTTTCTTT

v_gene: TRBV28
abundance: -
j_gene: TRBJ2-7
d_gene: -
CDR3aa: CASSSSYEQYF
CDR3nt: TGTGCCAGCAGTAGTTCCTACGAGCAGTACTTC

v_gene: TRBV6-6
abundance: -
j_gene: TRBJ1-1
d_gene: -
CDR3aa: CASSSSDTEAFF
CDR3nt: TGTGCCAGCAGTTCGTCGGACACTGAAGCTTTCTTT

v_gene: TRBV20-1
abundance: -
j_gene: TRBJ1-4
d_gene: -
CDR3aa: CSARENEKLFF
CDR3nt: TGCAGTGCTAGGGAAAATGAAAAACTGTTTTTT

v_gene: TRBV5-1
abundance: -
j_gene: TRBJ2-7
d_gene: -
CDR3aa: CASSLNWELRYEQYF
CDR3nt: TGCGCCAGCAGCTTGAATTGGGAGCTTCGGTACGAGCAGTACTTC

v_gene: TRBV9
abundance: -
j_gene: TRBJ2-7
d_gene: -
CDR3aa: CASSPGFSGVPYYEQYF
CDR3nt: TGTGCCAGCAGCCCCGGTTTTTCGGGTGTCCCCTACTACGAGCAGTACTTC

v_gene: TRBV6-5
abundance: once
j_gene: TRBJ1-4
d_gene: -
CDR3aa: CASRRGGEKLFF
CDR3nt: TGTGCCAGCAGACGCGGGGGTGAAAAACTGTTTTTT

v_gene: TRBV19
abundance: -
j_gene: TRBJ2-3
d_gene: -
CDR3aa: CASSIGRGREDTQYF
CDR3nt: TGTGCCAGTAGTATAGGCCGGGGGCGGGAAGATACGCAGTATTTT

v_gene: TRBV7-9
abundance: -
j_gene: TRBJ2-7
d_gene: -
CDR3aa: CASSRGSEEQYF
CDR3nt: TGTGCCAGCAGCCGCGGATCGGAGGAGCAGTACTTC

v_gene: TRBV7-3
abundance: -
j_gene: TRBJ2-1
d_gene: -
CDR3aa: CASSLTPEGHEQFF
CDR3nt: TGTGCCAGCAGCTTAACACCAGAGGGCCACGAGCAGTTCTTC

v_gene: TRBV30
abundance: -
j_gene: TRBJ2-5
d_gene: -
CDR3aa: CAWSVRAGRGETQYF
CDR3nt: TGTGCCTGGAGTGTACGGGCGGGACGGGGTGAGACCCAGTACTTC

v_gene: TRBV4-3
abundance: -
j_gene: TRBJ1-5
d_gene: -
CDR3aa: CASSRATGPDQPQHF
CDR3nt: TGCGCCAGCAGCCGCGCTACAGGGCCCGATCAGCCCCAGCATTTT